These 16 T cell receptor beta chains were all obtained from the same sample, sequenced in a study of blood T cells in healthy people across ages. A second roughly 7 to 12 cycle PCR used barcoded and J-beta primers. One entry per CDR3 protein, called by TCRdb with MiXCR from the 5' RACE reads. Of about 720,000 distinct CDR3 sequences in the sample, approximately 22% were seen once. Sequencing used blood. These receptors all stem from a man in his sixties or seventies in good health.

This rearrangement joins TRBV14 to TRBJ1-2, with D unresolved. The CDR3 runs to 15 residues. V was clipped by 6 bases and J by 4 bases, with 18 bases between them. Per the germline V gene, CDR1 is SGHDN and CDR2 is FVKESK. The DNA of the CDR3 is TGTGCCAGCAGGAACAGTGCCGGGGTATCCTATGGCTACACCTTC. This encodes CASRNSAGVSYGYTF.

In its sample, this clonotype was seen a few times. The rearrangement uses TRBV5-1 and TRBJ1-1; a weak D match, TRBD1 (5 bases). This CDR3 is 17 amino acids long. V lost 6 bases, J lost 4 bases, and 25 bases lay in between. Germline loops: CDR1 SGHRS, CDR2 YFSETQ. The CDR3 DNA is TGCGCCAGCACCCAAGAGGTGGGGACCCTTACCGGCACTGAAGCTTTCTTT. It codes for CASTQEVGTLTGTEAFF.

This clonotype has more than one count but fewer than ten. The chain links TRBV7-2 to TRBJ2-1; no clear D. Between the trimmed V and J ends, which lost 0 bases and 5 bases, there was a span of 14 bases. The CDR3 covers 16 residues. Per the germline V gene, CDR1 is SGHTA and CDR2 is FQGNSA. The CDR3 nucleotides are TGTGCCAGCAGCTTAGCACGGCAGTCACGCGACAATGAGCAGTTCTTC. It yields the protein CASSLARQSRDNEQFF.

This clonotype was counted a few times. This chain links TRBV4-2 with TRBJ2-1; perhaps TRBD1 as D (6 bases). Germline CDR1 is LGHNA and CDR2 is YNFKEQ. CDR3 length equals 14 residues. The V end was cut by 2 bases, the J end by 5 bases, with 10 bases between. CDR3 in DNA: TGTGCCAGCAGCCAATCAGGACAGAACAATGAGCAGTTCTTC. Its translation: CASSQSGQNNEQFF.

The gene calls are TRBV7-8 and TRBJ2-1; 7 bases fit TRBD2. The CDR3 consists of 12 residues. With 5 bases clipped from V and 8 bases from J, the junction kept 3 bases outside the gene matches. Germline V lookup: CDR1 SGHVS, CDR2 FQNEAQ. The CDR3 DNA is TGTGCCAGCAGCATGACTAGCCATGAGCAGTTCTTC. Amino acids: CASSMTSHEQFF.

This clonotype was seen a handful of times. The V and J genes are TRBV5-5 and TRBJ1-1; perhaps TRBD1 as D (6 bases). V dropped 6 bases and J dropped 9 bases, with 15 bases sitting between them. CDR3 length: 12 amino acids. Looked up from germline, CDR1 is SGHKS and CDR2 is YYEKEE (reference sequence). DNA of the CDR3: TGTGCCAGCACCATTACGGACAGCCAAGCTTTCTTT. It is translated as CASTITDSQAFF.

The chain links TRBV5-1 to TRBJ1-1, with no clear D. The CDR3 covers 14 residues. The germline V gene encodes CDR1 SGHRS and CDR2 YFSETQ. V shed 2 bases and J shed 0 bases, with 8 bases lying between them. The chain's CDR3 is CASSFMDLNTEAFF. The CDR3 DNA follows: TGCGCCAGCAGCTTCATGGACCTGAACACTGAAGCTTTCTTT.

This clonotype was observed a handful of times. CDR3 loop: CASSLITGGTDTEQYF. CDR3 in DNA: TGTGCCAGCAGCTTGATTACAGGGGGTACGGACACCGAGCAGTACTTC. The chain has TRBV5-5 and TRBJ2-7; 8 positions agree with TRBD1. Germline V gives CDR1 SGHKS, CDR2 YYEKEE (reference sequence). The trim removed 1 base at V and 6 bases at J, leaving 12 bases unmatched. This CDR3 is built from 16 residues.

This clonotype was detected only a few times. The CDR3: CSVGSGWDTIYF. CDR3 bases: TGCAGCGTTGGAAGCGGTTGGGACACCATATATTTT. The chain recombines TRBV29-1 with TRBJ1-3; D remains ambiguous. The CDR3 extends over 12 amino acids. Germline V gene lookup returns CDR1 SQVTM and CDR2 ANQGSEA. Between the trimmed V and J ends, which lost 4 bases and 8 bases, there was a span of 12 bases.

This clonotype was observed a few times. V gene TRBV20-1 combines with J gene TRBJ2-1, with a tentative D call TRBD1 (5 bases). CDR1 and CDR2 from the germline V gene are DFQATT and SNEGSKA (reference sequence). There are 14 residues in the CDR3. Trimming shortened V by 4 bases and J by 5 bases, and 15 bases separated the two germline ends. The CDR3 DNA reads as TGCAGTGCTAACGACCTCAAGGGGAACAATGAGCAGTTCTTC. It encodes CSANDLKGNNEQFF.

This clonotype was found a few times. V and J are TRBV20-1 and TRBJ2-4; D is undetermined. The germline CDR1 and CDR2 sequences are DFQATT and SNEGSKA (reference sequence). The CDR3 sequence is 14 residues long. V lost 4 bases and J 0 bases, leaving 10 bases between the germline ends. Here the CDR3 reads CSANIALAKNIQYF. In DNA, the CDR3 is TGCAGTGCTAATATTGCACTAGCCAAAAACATTCAGTACTTC.

V gene TRBV20-1 combines with J gene TRBJ2-1, with TRBD1 matching 12 bases. V lost 8 bases and J lost 8; bases outside the gene matches: 10. Germline CDR1 DFQATT, CDR2 SNEGSKA (reference sequence). This CDR3 has 14 residues. CDR3 sequence reads: CSQGQGAVVDEQFF. In DNA, the CDR3 is TGCAGTCAGGGACAGGGGGCTGTCGTGGATGAGCAGTTCTTC.

The chain couples TRBV6-1 to TRBJ1-1; 9 bases match TRBD1. The germline V gene encodes CDR1 MNHNS and CDR2 SASEGT. The CDR3 contains 16 residues. Germline trimming cut 5 bases from V and 7 bases from J; bases unmatched to any gene: 14. In DNA form, the CDR3 reads TGTGCCAGCAGTCATCCGGGACAGGGTTGGGGTGGTGAAGCTTTCTTT. Protein product: CASSHPGQGWGGEAFF.

A few counts support this clonotype. This chain uses TRBV6-2 or TRBV6-3 with TRBJ2-7; TRBD2 matches at 7 bases. CDR1 MNHEY and CDR2 SVGEGT come from the germline V gene. The CDR3 is made up of 13 amino acids. Trimming cost V 8 bases and J 6 bases; bases outside gene matches: 10. CDR3: CASGSSGKAEQYV. The CDR3 DNA reads as TGTGCCAGCGGAAGCAGCGGGAAGGCCGAGCAGTACGTC.

This clonotype was seen only a few times. DNA for the CDR3: TGTGCCAGCAGTGAACCCCTAGGCGAGCAGTACGTC. Amino acids: CASSEPLGEQYV. The rearrangement uses TRBV6-1 and TRBJ2-7; D gene ambiguous. Between the trimmed V and J ends, which lost 2 bases and 6 bases, there was a span of 8 bases. This CDR3 comprises 12 residues. In germline, CDR1 is MNHNS, CDR2 SASEGT.

V is TRBV10-3 and J is TRBJ2-1; TRBD1 matches 7 bases. The ends lost 7 bases at V and 4 bases at J; junction bases unmatched: 4. Per germline, CDR1 ENHRY and CDR2 SYGVKD. The CDR3 extends over 13 amino acids. This CDR3 is CAITNRGYNEQFF. The CDR3, as DNA: TGTGCCATCACCAACAGGGGTTACAATGAGCAGTTCTTC.